These T cell receptor beta chains were read from a single sample in a study of CD8 T cells in Susac syndrome. Each CDR3 protein is one row after TCRdb ran MiXCR on the immunoSEQ multiplex PCR reads. The sample has hundreds of thousands of distinct CDR3 sequences, 95% to 97% seen once. Material for sequencing was CD4+ T cells from PBMCs. These receptors originate from a human donor with Susac syndrome. The CDR3 runs from the conserved cysteine through the conserved F or W. The D gene is left open where the match is weak. Clone size is not always given. Where it is, it says once, few, many or a class for expanded clones.

d_call,j_call,clone_size,v_call,cdr3_nt,cdr3_aa
TRBD1,TRBJ2-6,once,TRBV9,TGTGCCATCCGAGACAGGGGATACTCTGGGGCCAACGTCCTGACTTTC,CAIRDRGYSGANVLTF
TRBD2,TRBJ2-1,NA,TRBV20-1,TGCAGTGCCAACATCCCGGGAGGTGCCTACAATGAGCAGTTCTTC,CSANIPGGAYNEQFF
NA,TRBJ2-7,once,TRBV7-2,TGTGCCAGCAGCTTGGCCCCGGGCGGGACCTACGAGCAGTACTTC,CASSLAPGGTYEQYF
NA,TRBJ2-1,NA,TRBV19,TGTGCCAGTAGCCATTCGCCTCGGTGGTTCTTC,CASSHSPRWFF
TRBD1,TRBJ2-5,NA,TRBV5-1,TGCGCCAGCAGCACCTCAACAGGGGAAGAGACCCAGTACTTC,CASSTSTGEETQYF
TRBD2,TRBJ2-7,NA,TRBV23-1,TGCGCCAGCAGTCATACCTCCACTGGAGGGGCGGGGGCCTACGAGCAGTACTTC,CASSHTSTGGAGAYEQYF
NA,TRBJ2-3,NA,TRBV5-1,TGCGCCAGCAGCCCTTCAAGCACAGATACGCAGTATTTT,CASSPSSTDTQYF
NA,TRBJ2-5,NA,TRBV19,TGTGCCAGTAGTATTAGTGCGGTAGCGCTGGCCCAGTACTTC,CASSISAVALAQYF
NA,TRBJ2-3,NA,TRBV9,TGTGCCAGCAGCACACAACACACAGATACGCAGTATTTT,CASSTQHTDTQYF
TRBD1,TRBJ2-7,NA,TRBV29-1,TGCAGCGTTGAACCCCGGACAGGGGCTCCCTACGAGCAGTACTTC,CSVEPRTGAPYEQYF
NA,TRBJ1-2,NA,TRBV7-3,TGTGCCAGCAGCTTAGAACAGGGTGTTGGCTACACCTTC,CASSLEQGVGYTF
TRBD2,TRBJ2-1,NA,TRBV28,TGTGCCAGCAGTTTAAGTTGGTTGCCGACTAGCGGACTATACAATGAGCAGTTCTTC,CASSLSWLPTSGLYNEQFF
TRBD1,TRBJ2-3,NA,TRBV5-4,TGTGCCAGCAGCTTGGCGACAGGGGGCCCAGATACGCAGTATTTT,CASSLATGGPDTQYF
TRBD1,TRBJ2-3,NA,TRBV9,TGTGCCAGCAGCGTGACCAGGGGGAGCACAGATACGCAGTATTTT,CASSVTRGSTDTQYF
TRBD1,TRBJ2-1,NA,TRBV9,TGTGCCAGCAGCGGAGACTTTCAGGGGGCGAGGTACAATGAGCAGTTCTTC,CASSGDFQGARYNEQFF
TRBD2,TRBJ2-1,NA,TRBV3-1,TGTGCCAGCAGCCGCGGGGGGAGGGAGCAGTTCTTC,CASSRGGREQFF
NA,TRBJ1-2,NA,TRBV9,TGTGCCAGCAGCGTAGTACTTCGAGACTCCGGCTACACCTTC,CASSVVLRDSGYTF
NA,TRBJ2-4,NA,TRBV4-1,TGCGCCAGCAGCCCCGGCCTACGGGGAAAAAACATTCAGTACTTC,CASSPGLRGKNIQYF
NA,TRBJ2-1,NA,TRBV20-1,TGCAGTGCCCTTGGGGGGCGGGGTGAGCAGTTCTTC,CSALGGRGEQFF
NA,TRBJ1-4,NA,TRBV24-1,TGTGCCACCAGTGATTCCCCACACGGGGGATGGAGTGAAAAACTGTTTTTT,CATSDSPHGGWSEKLFF
TRBD1,TRBJ1-2,NA,TRBV28,TGTGCCAGCAGCTCGTGGGGACAGCGAGGCTACACCTTC,CASSSWGQRGYTF
NA,TRBJ2-1,NA,TRBV30,TGTGCCTGGAGCATAATACGCGGGAATGAGCAGTTCTTC,CAWSIIRGNEQFF
NA,TRBJ2-7,NA,TRBV6-2/TRBV6-3,TGTGCCAGCAGTTACGGGGGTCGCGAGCAGTACTTC,CASSYGGREQYF
NA,TRBJ2-2,NA,TRBV29-1,TGCAGCGTTGAAGACCCGGCGGGACCCTCGAACACCGGGGAGCTGTTTTTT,CSVEDPAGPSNTGELFF
NA,TRBJ2-7,NA,TRBV7-3,TGTGCCAGCAGCTTAGGGACCAACGAAGAGCAGTACTTC,CASSLGTNEEQYF
NA,TRBJ2-5,NA,TRBV29-1,TGCAGCGTTGAATGGGCGTGGCAGGATGCGGAGACCCAGTACTTC,CSVEWAWQDAETQYF
NA,TRBJ2-4,once,TRBV20-1,TGCAGTGCGCCGGAGGGGGCCAAAAACATTCAGTACTTC,CSAPEGAKNIQYF
NA,TRBJ2-6,NA,TRBV7-9,TGTGCCAGCAGCTTTCCCTCGGGAGTGGGGGCCAACGTCCTGACTTTC,CASSFPSGVGANVLTF
NA,TRBJ1-1,NA,TRBV5-1,TGCGCCAGCAGCGAGGAGGCGGGGCCGATAGCTCCTTTCTTT,CASSEEAGPIAPFF